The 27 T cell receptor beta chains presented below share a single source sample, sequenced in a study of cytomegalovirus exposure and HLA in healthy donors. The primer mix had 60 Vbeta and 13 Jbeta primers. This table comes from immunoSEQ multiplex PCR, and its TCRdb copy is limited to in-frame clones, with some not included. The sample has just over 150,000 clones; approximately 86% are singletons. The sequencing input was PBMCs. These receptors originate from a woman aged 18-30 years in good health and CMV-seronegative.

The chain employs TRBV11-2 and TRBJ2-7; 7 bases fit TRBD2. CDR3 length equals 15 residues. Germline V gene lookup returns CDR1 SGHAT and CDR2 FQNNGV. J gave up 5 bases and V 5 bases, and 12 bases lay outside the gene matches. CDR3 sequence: CASSLPRTSLHEQYF. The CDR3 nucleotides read TGTGCCAGCAGCCTACCACGGACTAGTCTCCACGAGCAGTACTTC.

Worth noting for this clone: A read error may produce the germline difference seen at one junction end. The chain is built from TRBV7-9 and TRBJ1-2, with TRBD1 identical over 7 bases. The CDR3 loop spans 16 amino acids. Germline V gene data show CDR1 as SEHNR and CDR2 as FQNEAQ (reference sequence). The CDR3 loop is CSSSPTGAASGYGYTF. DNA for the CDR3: TGTTCCAGCAGCCCCACAGGGGCCGCTTCTGGGTATGGCTACACCTTC.

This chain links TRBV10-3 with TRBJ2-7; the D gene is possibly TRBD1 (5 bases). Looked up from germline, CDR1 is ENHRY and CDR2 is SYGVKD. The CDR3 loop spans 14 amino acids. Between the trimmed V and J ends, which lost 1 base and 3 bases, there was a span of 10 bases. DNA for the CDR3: TGTGCCATCAGTGAGTGGGGCTGGGACTACGAGCAGTACTTC. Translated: CAISEWGWDYEQYF.

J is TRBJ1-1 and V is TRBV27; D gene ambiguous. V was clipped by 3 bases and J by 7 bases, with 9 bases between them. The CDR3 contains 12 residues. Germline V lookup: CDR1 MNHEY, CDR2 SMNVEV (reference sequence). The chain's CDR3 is CASSFLAGEAFF. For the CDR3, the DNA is TGTGCCAGCAGTTTCCTAGCAGGTGAAGCTTTCTTT.

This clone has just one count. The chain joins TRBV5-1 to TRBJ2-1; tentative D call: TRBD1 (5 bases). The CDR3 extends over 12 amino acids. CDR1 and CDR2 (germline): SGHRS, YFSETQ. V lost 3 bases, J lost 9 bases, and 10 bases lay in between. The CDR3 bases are TGCGCCAGCAGCTCCAGGGTCGGTGAGCAGTTCTTC. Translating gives CASSSRVGEQFF.

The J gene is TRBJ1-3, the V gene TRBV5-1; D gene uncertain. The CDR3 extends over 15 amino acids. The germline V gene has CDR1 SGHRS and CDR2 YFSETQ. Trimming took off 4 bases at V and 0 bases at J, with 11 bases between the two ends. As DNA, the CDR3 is TGCGCCAGCAGCCTTGGGAGGAGCTCTGGAAACACCATATATTTT. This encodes CASSLGRSSGNTIYF.

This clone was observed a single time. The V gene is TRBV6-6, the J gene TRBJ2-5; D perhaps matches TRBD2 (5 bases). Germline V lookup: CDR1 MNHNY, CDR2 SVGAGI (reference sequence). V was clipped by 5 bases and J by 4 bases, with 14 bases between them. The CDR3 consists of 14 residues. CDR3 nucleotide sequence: TGTGCCAGCAGTGTCCGAGGGTGGCGAGAGACCCAGTACTTC. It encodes CASSVRGWRETQYF.

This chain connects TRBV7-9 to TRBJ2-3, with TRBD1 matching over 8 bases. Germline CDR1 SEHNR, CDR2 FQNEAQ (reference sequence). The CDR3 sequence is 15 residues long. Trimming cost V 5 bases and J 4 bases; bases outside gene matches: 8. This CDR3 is CASSPRQGRADTQYF. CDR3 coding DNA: TGTGCCAGCAGCCCACGACAGGGGCGTGCAGATACGCAGTATTTT. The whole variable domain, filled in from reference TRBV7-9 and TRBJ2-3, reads DTGVSQNPRHKITKRGQNVTFRCDPISEHNRLYWYRQTLGQGPEFLTYFQNEAQLEKSRLLSDRFSAERPKGSFSTLEIQRTEQGDSAMYLCASSPRQGRADTQYFGPGTRLTVL.

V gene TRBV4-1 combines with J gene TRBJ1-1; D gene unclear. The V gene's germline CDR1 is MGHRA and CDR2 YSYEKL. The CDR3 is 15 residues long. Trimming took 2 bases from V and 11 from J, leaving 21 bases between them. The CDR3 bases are TGCGCCAGCAGCCAACCGCGGGAAGCACGGAGGATCGCTTTCTTT. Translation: CASSQPREARRIAFF.

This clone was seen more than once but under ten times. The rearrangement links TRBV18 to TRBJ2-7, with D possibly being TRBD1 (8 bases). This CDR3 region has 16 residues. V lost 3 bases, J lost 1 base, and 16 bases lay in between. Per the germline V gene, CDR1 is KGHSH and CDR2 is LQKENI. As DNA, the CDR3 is TGTGCCAGCTCACCTTTTGGACAGGGAGGGTCCTACGAGCAGTACTTC. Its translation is CASSPFGQGGSYEQYF.

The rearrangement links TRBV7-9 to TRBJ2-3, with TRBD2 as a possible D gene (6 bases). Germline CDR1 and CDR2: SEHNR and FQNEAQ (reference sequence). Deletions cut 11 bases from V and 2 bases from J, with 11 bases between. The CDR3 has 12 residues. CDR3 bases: TGTGCCTCGGAGGGTTACACAGATACGCAGTATTTT. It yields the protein CASEGYTDTQYF.

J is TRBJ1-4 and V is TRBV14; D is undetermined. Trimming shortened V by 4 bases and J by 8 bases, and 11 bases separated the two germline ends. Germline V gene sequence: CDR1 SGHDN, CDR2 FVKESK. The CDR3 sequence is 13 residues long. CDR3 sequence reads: CASSRVTGEKLFF. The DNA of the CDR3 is TGTGCCAGCAGCCGCGTGACTGGGGAAAAACTGTTTTTT.

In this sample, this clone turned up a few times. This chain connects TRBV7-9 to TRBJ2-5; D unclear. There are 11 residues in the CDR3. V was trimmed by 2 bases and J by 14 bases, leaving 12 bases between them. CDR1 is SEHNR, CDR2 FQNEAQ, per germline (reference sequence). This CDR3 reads CASSLTRSRYF. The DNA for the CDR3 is TGTGCCAGCAGCTTAACCAGGTCGCGATACTTC.

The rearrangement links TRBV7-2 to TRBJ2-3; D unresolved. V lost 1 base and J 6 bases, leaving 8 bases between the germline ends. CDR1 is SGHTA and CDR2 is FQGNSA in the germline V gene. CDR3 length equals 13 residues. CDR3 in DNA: TGTGCCAGCAGCTTAGGTAAATTTGATACGCAGTATTTT. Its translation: CASSLGKFDTQYF.

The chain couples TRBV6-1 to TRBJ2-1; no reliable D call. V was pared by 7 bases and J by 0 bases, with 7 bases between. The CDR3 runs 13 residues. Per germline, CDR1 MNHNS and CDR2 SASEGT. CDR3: CASMLNSYNEQFF. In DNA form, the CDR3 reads TGTGCCAGCATGTTAAACTCCTACAATGAGCAGTTCTTC.

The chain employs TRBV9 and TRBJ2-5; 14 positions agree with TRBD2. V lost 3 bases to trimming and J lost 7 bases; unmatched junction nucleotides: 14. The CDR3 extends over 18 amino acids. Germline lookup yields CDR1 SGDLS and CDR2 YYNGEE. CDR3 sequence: CASSAEEGLAGDRGTQYF. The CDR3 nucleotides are TGTGCCAGCAGCGCCGAGGAGGGACTAGCGGGAGATCGTGGGACCCAGTACTTC. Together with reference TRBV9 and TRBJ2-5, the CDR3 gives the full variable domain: DSGVTQTPKHLITATGQRVTLRCSPRSGDLSVYWYQQSLDQGLQFLIQYYNGEERAKGNILERFSAQQFPDLHSELNLSSLELGDSALYFCASSAEEGLAGDRGTQYFGPGTRLLVL.

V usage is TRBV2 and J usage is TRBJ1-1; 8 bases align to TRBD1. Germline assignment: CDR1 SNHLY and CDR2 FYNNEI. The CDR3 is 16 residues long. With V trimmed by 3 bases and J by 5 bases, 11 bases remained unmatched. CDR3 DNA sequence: TGTGCCAGCAGTGATCGGCAGGGGGCTTCGGGGACTGAAGCTTTCTTT. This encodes CASSDRQGASGTEAFF. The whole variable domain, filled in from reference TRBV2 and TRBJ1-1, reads EPEVTQTPSHQVTQMGQEVILRCVPISNHLYFYWYRQILGQKVEFLVSFYNNEISEKSEIFDDQFSVERPDGSNFTLKIRSTKLEDSAMYFCASSDRQGASGTEAFFGQGTRLTVV.

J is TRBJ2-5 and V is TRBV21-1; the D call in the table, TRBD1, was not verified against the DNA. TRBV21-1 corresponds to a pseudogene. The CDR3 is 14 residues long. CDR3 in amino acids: CASSKVDREETQYF. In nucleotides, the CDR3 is TGTGCCAGCAGCAAAGTCGACAGAGAGGAGACCCAGTACTTC.

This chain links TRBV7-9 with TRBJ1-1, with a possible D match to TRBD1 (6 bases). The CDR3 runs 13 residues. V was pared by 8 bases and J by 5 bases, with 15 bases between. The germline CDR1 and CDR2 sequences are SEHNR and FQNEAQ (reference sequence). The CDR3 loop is CASGGQTRTEAFF. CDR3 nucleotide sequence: TGTGCCAGCGGTGGACAGACGAGGACTGAAGCTTTCTTT.

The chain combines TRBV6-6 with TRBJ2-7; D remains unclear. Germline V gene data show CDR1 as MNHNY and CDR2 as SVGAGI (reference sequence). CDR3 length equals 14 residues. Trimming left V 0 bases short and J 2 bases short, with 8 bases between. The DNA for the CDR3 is TGTGCCAGCAGTTACTCGAGGCAGACCTACGAGCAGTACTTC. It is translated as CASSYSRQTYEQYF.

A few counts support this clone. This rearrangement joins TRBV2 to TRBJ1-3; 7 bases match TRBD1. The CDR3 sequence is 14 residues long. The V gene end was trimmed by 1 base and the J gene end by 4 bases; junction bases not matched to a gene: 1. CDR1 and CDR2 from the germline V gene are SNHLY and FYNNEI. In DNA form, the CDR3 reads TGTGCCAGCAGTGAAGTAGGGGGCGGAAACACCATATATTTT. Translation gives CASSEVGGGNTIYF. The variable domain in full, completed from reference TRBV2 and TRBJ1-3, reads EPEVTQTPSHQVTQMGQEVILRCVPISNHLYFYWYRQILGQKVEFLVSFYNNEISEKSEIFDDQFSVERPDGSNFTLKIRSTKLEDSAMYFCASSEVGGGNTIYFGEGSWLTVV.

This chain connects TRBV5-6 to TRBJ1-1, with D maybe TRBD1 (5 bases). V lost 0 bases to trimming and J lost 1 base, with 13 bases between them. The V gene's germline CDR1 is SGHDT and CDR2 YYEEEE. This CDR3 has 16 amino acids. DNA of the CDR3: TGTGCCAGCAGCTTGGGGCGGGGGACGGAGAACACTGAAGCTTTCTTT. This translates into CASSLGRGTENTEAFF.

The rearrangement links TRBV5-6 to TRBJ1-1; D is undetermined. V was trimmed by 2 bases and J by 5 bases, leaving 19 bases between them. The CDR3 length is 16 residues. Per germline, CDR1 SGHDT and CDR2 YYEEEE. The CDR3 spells CASSFIGQSAGTEAFF. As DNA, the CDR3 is TGTGCCAGCAGCTTCATAGGGCAGTCCGCGGGGACTGAAGCTTTCTTT.

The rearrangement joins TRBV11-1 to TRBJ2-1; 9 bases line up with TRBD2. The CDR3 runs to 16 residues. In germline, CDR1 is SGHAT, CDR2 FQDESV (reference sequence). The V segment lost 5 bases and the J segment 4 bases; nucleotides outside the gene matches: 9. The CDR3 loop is CASSTAASGIYNEQFF. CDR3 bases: TGTGCCAGCAGCACGGCGGCTAGCGGGATATACAATGAGCAGTTCTTC.

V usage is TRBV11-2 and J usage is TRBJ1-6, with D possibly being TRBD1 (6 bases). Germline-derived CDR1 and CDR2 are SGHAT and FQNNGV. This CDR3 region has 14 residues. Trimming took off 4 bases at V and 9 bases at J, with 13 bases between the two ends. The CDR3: CASSSRGGGSPLHF. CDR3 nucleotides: TGTGCCAGCAGCTCAAGGGGAGGGGGTTCACCCCTCCACTTT.

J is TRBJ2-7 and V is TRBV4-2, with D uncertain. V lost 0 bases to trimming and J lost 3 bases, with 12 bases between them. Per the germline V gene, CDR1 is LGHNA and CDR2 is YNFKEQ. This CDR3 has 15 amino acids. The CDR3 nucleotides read TGTGCCAGCAGCCAAGATTTGGCAGGTGGCTACGAGCAGTACTTC. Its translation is CASSQDLAGGYEQYF.

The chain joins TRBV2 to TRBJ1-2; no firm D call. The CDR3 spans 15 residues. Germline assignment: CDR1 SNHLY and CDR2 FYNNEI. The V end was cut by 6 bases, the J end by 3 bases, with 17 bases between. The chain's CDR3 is CASRVVATSYYGYTF. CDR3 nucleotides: TGTGCCAGCAGGGTGGTGGCAACATCTTACTATGGCTACACCTTC.